Presented here are 24 T cell receptor beta chains from one specimen sequenced in a study of CDR3 diversity in severe acne. TCRdb ran MiXCR on the PCR reads and lists one entry per CDR3 protein. The data hold 100,000 or so distinct CDR3 sequences, with roughly 51% observed a single time. Sequenced material: blood. The receptors were gathered from a male donor with acne.

There are many counts of this clonotype. This chain links TRBV20-1 with TRBJ1-2; TRBD1 agrees at 8 bases. Germline V gene data show CDR1 as DFQATT and CDR2 as SNEGSKA (reference sequence). This CDR3 region has 12 residues. The V and J ends lost 5 bases and 3 bases, in that order; junction bases with no gene match: 2. CDR3 residues: CSAPTGDYGYTF. The CDR3, as DNA: TGCAGTGCTCCGACAGGGGACTATGGCTACACCTTC.

Worth noting for this clonotype: Without the conserved terminal phenylalanine or tryptophan, this CDR3 likely stems from a read error. The CDR3 spells CASSEMGTDLYGYTL. The CDR3 DNA is TGTGCCAGCAGTGAAATGGGGACAGACCTCTATGGCTACACCTTA. This chain uses TRBV6-1 with TRBJ1-2, with 7 nucleotides matching TRBD1. This CDR3 is 15 amino acids long. The germline CDR1 and CDR2 sequences are MNHNS and SASEGT. Unmatched junction bases numbered 7, after V lost 2 bases and J lost 4 bases.

The J gene is TRBJ2-1, the V gene TRBV9; 15 bases agree with TRBD2. The J segment lost 9 bases and the V segment lost 0 bases, leaving 1 base of the junction unmatched. Germline V lookup: CDR1 SGDLS, CDR2 YYNGEE. The CDR3 is 15 residues long. CDR3 protein: CASSVGTSGRGEQFF. DNA for the CDR3: TGTGCCAGCAGCGTAGGGACTAGCGGGAGGGGTGAGCAGTTCTTC.

This rearrangement joins TRBV7-9 to TRBJ2-7; 10 positions match TRBD1. The CDR3 extends over 17 amino acids. With 3 bases clipped from V and 0 bases from J, the junction kept 8 bases outside the gene matches. Germline V gene data show CDR1 as SEHNR and CDR2 as FQNEAQ (reference sequence). In DNA, the CDR3 is TGTGCCAGCAGCTTCCCAGGACAGGGGGTCCTCTCCTACGAGCAGTACTTC. Translated, it gives CASSFPGQGVLSYEQYF. Filled out from reference TRBV7-9 and TRBJ2-7, the complete variable domain reads DTGVSQNPRHKITKRGQNVTFRCDPISEHNRLYWYRQTLGQGPEFLTYFQNEAQLEKSRLLSDRFSAERPKGSFSTLEIQRTEQGDSAMYLCASSFPGQGVLSYEQYFGPGTRLTVT.

For this clonotype: A much larger clonotype is one base distant, so this may be a read error. This chain uses TRBV11-2 with TRBJ2-1; no reliable D call. The CDR3 is 12 residues long. Germline V gene lookup returns CDR1 SGHAT and CDR2 FQNNGV. Trimming shortened V by 5 bases and J by 12 bases, and 14 bases separated the two germline ends. As DNA, the CDR3 is TGTGCCAGCAGCCCTTCTCGTGGTGGGCAGTTCTTC. It translates to CASSPSRGGQFF.

Details on this clonotype: This may be a read error, as it is one base from a much larger clone. This CDR3 fails to terminate in the conserved phenylalanine or tryptophan, so it likely reflects a read error. The V gene is TRBV29-1, the J gene TRBJ2-2; maybe TRBD2 (5 bases). V was shortened by 0 bases and J by 13 bases, with 9 bases between the two germline ends. The length of the CDR3 is 11 residues. CDR1 and CDR2 from the germline V gene are SQVTM and ANQGSEA. The CDR3 reads CSVEDLGGLFL. CDR3 in DNA: TGCAGCGTTGAAGATCTTGGAGGGCTGTTTCTT.

V gene TRBV19 combines with J gene TRBJ1-5; 7 positions match TRBD1. CDR1 is LNHDA and CDR2 is SQIVND in the germline V gene (reference sequence). V gave up 1 base and J gave up 6 bases; unmatched junction bases: 9. There are 16 residues in the CDR3. CDR3 nucleotides: TGTGCCAGTAGTATAGGCTTGACAGGGTTTCGTCAGCCCCAGCATTTT. Translating gives CASSIGLTGFRQPQHF.

This clonotype has at least ten counts. The chain couples TRBV6-6 to TRBJ2-1; 10 bases line up with TRBD2. Germline assignment: CDR1 MNHNY and CDR2 SVGAGI (reference sequence). Trimming at V came to 2 bases and at J to 6 bases, leaving 7 bases not matched to a gene. The CDR3 runs to 16 residues. The CDR3: CASSYPKREGGNEQFF. The CDR3 DNA reads as TGTGCCAGCAGTTACCCAAAGCGGGAGGGTGGCAATGAGCAGTTCTTC.

V gene TRBV29-1 combines with J gene TRBJ1-2; 8 bases are a match to TRBD1. The CDR3 has 13 residues. V gave up 0 bases and J gave up 6 bases; unmatched junction bases: 3. The germline gives CDR1 SQVTM, CDR2 ANQGSEA. The CDR3 DNA is TGCAGCGTTGAAGAGGGACAGGTCGATGGCTACACCTTC. Residues: CSVEEGQVDGYTF.

This sequence joins TRBV4-1 and TRBJ2-7; 11 bases are a match to TRBD2. V lost 0 bases to trimming and J lost 0 bases; unmatched junction nucleotides: 7. The CDR3 covers 18 residues. CDR1 MGHRA and CDR2 YSYEKL come from the germline V gene. CDR3 nucleotides: TGCGCCAGCAGCCAAGATCCCAAGCTAGCGGGGGGCTCCTACGAGCAGTACGTC. Its translation: CASSQDPKLAGGSYEQYV.

On this clonotype itself: A much larger clone differs from this one at a single base, so this may be a read error. As the CDR3 is not closed by the conserved phenylalanine or tryptophan, this likely results from a read error. This chain links TRBV12-5 with TRBJ2-5; 8 nucleotides match TRBD1. Germline assignment: CDR1 LGHNT and CDR2 FRNRAP. There are 14 residues in the CDR3. CDR3 DNA: TGTGCCAGTCGGACAGGGTATTCCCAAGAGACCCAGTACCTC. Translation: CASRTGYSQETQYL.

This clonotype is judged medium-sized. The rearrangement uses TRBV10-3 and TRBJ2-5; D gene uncertain. This CDR3 has 14 amino acids. V gave up 1 base and J gave up 2 bases, with 8 bases separating them. CDR1 is ENHRY, CDR2 SYGVKD, per germline. The CDR3 spells CAISEWTAQETQYF. The CDR3 DNA is TGTGCCATCAGTGAGTGGACGGCACAAGAGACCCAGTACTTC.

The chain carries TRBV7-6 and TRBJ2-7; 8 bases align to TRBD1. Germline-derived CDR1 and CDR2 are SGHVS and FNYEAQ. The J segment lost 0 bases and the V segment lost 4 bases, leaving 5 bases of the junction unmatched. The CDR3 is 15 residues long. In DNA form, the CDR3 reads TGTGCCAGCAGCTCGGACAGGGTACCCTCCTACGAGCAGTACTTC. This sequence encodes CASSSDRVPSYEQYF.

This clonotype is labeled as medium-sized. The V call is TRBV25-1, the J call TRBJ2-7; no clear D gene. This CDR3 comprises 11 residues. Trimming took off 3 bases at V and 2 bases at J, with 2 bases between the two ends. The germline V gene has CDR1 MGHDK and CDR2 SYGVNS. The CDR3 DNA sequence: TGTGCCAGCAGTGACCCCTACGAGCAGTACTTC. Amino acids: CASSDPYEQYF.

This clonotype has at least ten counts. This sequence joins TRBV20-1 and TRBJ2-3, with D possibly TRBD1 on 5 matching bases. V was trimmed by 8 bases and J by 0 bases, leaving 15 bases between them. From germline, CDR1 is DFQATT and CDR2 SNEGSKA (reference sequence). The CDR3 consists of 14 residues. The DNA of the CDR3 is TGCAGTACCCTTCTAGGGGCCAGCACAGATACGCAGTATTTT. Protein sequence: CSTLLGASTDTQYF.

The sample holds many counts of this clonotype. The chain joins TRBV6-1 to TRBJ2-5; 7 bases line up with TRBD2. The CDR3 has 13 amino acids. V lost 8 bases to trimming and J lost 4 bases; unmatched junction nucleotides: 7. Germline CDR1 MNHNS, CDR2 SASEGT. The CDR3 DNA reads TGTGCCAGCGACCCAGCGGGACGAGAGACCCAGTACTTC. This encodes CASDPAGRETQYF.

As regards this clonotype: A read error is possible here, since a much larger clone lies one base away. The rearrangement links TRBV24-1 to TRBJ1-1; D is undetermined. In germline, CDR1 is KGHDR, CDR2 SFDVKD. V was clipped by 0 bases and J by 12 bases, with 16 bases between them. The CDR3 loop spans 14 amino acids. CDR3 sequence reads: CATSDLGDRVGPFF. In nucleotides, the CDR3 is TGTGCCACCAGTGATTTGGGTGATCGGGTAGGGCCTTTCTTT.

This clonotype showed up many times. The chain combines TRBV29-1 with TRBJ2-5, with a tentative D call TRBD1 (5 bases). The length of the CDR3 is 14 residues. Between the trimmed V and J ends, which lost 6 bases and 0 bases, there was a span of 14 bases. From germline, CDR1 is SQVTM and CDR2 ANQGSEA. CDR3 nucleotide sequence: TGCAGCGTGCCTGACAGCGAGTACCAAGAGACCCAGTACTTC. Protein sequence: CSVPDSEYQETQYF.

This clonotype was counted once. A much larger clone is a single base away; this may be a read error. The V call is TRBV5-5, the J call TRBJ2-3; possibly TRBD1 for D (5 bases). The CDR3 contains 13 residues. The germline V gene has CDR1 SGHKS and CDR2 YYEKEE (reference sequence). This CDR3 is CASSLTPTGTQYF. CDR3 nucleotide sequence: TGTGCCAGCAGCTTAACACCTACAGGTACGCAGTATTTT.

The chain joins TRBV25-1 to TRBJ2-7; no clear D gene. The CDR3 consists of 13 residues. V lost 3 bases and J lost 1, with 7 bases in between. The germline V gene encodes CDR1 MGHDK and CDR2 SYGVNS. CDR3 amino acids: CASSDEASYEQYF. The CDR3 DNA is TGTGCCAGCAGTGATGAGGCTTCCTACGAGCAGTACTTC.

This clonotype occurred a few times. This chain uses TRBV6-6 with TRBJ2-7; D assignment may be TRBD1 or TRBD2 (5 bases each). The J call could be wrong; TRBJ2-5 is a better fit for the DNA end. The CDR3 is 14 amino acids. CDR1 is MNHNY, CDR2 SVGAGI, per germline (reference sequence). CDR3 protein: CASSRDGHQETQYF. Here the CDR3 DNA reads TGTGCCAGCAGCCGGGACGGACACCAAGAGACCCAGTACTTC.

V usage is TRBV19 and J usage is TRBJ1-2; 9 bases agree with TRBD1. This CDR3 spans 13 amino acids. V dropped 10 bases and J dropped 5; count of bases not matched to a gene: 8. Germline V gene sequence: CDR1 LNHDA, CDR2 SQIVND (reference sequence). CDR3 sequence: CATSDRGGYGYTF. CDR3 DNA sequence: TGTGCCACTTCGGACAGGGGAGGATATGGCTACACCTTC.

V usage is TRBV4-1 and J usage is TRBJ2-1; 7 positions agree with TRBD2. Germline V gene data show CDR1 as MGHRA and CDR2 as YSYEKL. This CDR3 has 17 amino acids. The V gene end was trimmed by 4 bases and the J gene end by 0 bases; junction bases not matched to a gene: 9. Here the CDR3 DNA reads TGCGCCAGCAGCCCACTATTGGGGGGGAGCTCCTACAATGAGCAGTTCTTC. Protein: CASSPLLGGSSYNEQFF.

The rearrangement links TRBV29-1 to TRBJ1-2; the D gene is possibly TRBD1 (5 bases). This CDR3 region has 12 residues. V was cut by 7 bases and J by 6 bases, with 15 bases left in between. The germline CDR1 and CDR2 sequences are SQVTM and ANQGSEA. CDR3 nucleotides: TGCAGCGGCTCCGGGACGGTTGATGGCTACACCTTC. Encoded protein: CSGSGTVDGYTF.